This entry lists 27 T cell receptor beta chains sequenced from one sample in a study of shared clonotypes between healthy human individuals. Some clones are missing from TCRdb's copy, which holds only in-frame ones; the method was immunoSEQ multiplex PCR. The data contain about 460,000 clones, roughly 80% of them singletons. The sample consisted of PBMCs. These receptors came from a woman aged 35 to 49 in good health. Some clones in this sample may be carry-over from other donors' samples.

This clone was found once. The CDR3 region has the DNA TGTGCCAGCAGCTCCCTTGACCGCGCCGGGGAGACCCAGTACTTC. This translates into CASSSLDRAGETQYF. This rearrangement joins TRBV7-3 to TRBJ2-5; the D is unclear. CDR3 length: 15 amino acids. Trimming pared 4 bases from V and 5 bases from J, leaving 17 bases between. Germline V gene data show CDR1 as SGHTA and CDR2 as FQGTGA.

A word on this clone: A far larger clone is only one base removed, so a read error is likely. Other DNA sequences in this sample translate to the same CDR3. The V and J genes are TRBV30 and TRBJ2-7, with no clear D. Per germline, CDR1 GTSNPN and CDR2 SVGIG (reference sequence). The CDR3 is made up of 13 amino acids. CDR3 sequence: CAWTRPPSYEQYF. CDR3 DNA: TGCGCCTGGACCCGACCCCCTTCCTACGAGCAGTACTTC. Filled out from reference TRBV30 and TRBJ2-7, the complete variable domain reads SQTIHQWPATLVQPVGSPLSLECTVEGTSNPNLYWYRQAAGRGLQLLFYSVGIGQISSEVPQNLSASRPQDRQFILSSKKLLLSDSGFYLCAWTRPPSYEQYFGPGTRLTVT.

The gene calls are TRBV19 and TRBJ2-7, with D possibly being TRBD1 or TRBD2 (5 bases each). Germline V lookup: CDR1 LNHDA, CDR2 SQIVND (reference sequence). V gave up 3 bases and J gave up 10 bases, with 19 bases separating them. The length of the CDR3 is 14 residues. In DNA form, the CDR3 reads TGTGCCAGTAGTATGCCAACCGGGACGACGAATCAGTACTTC. Residues: CASSMPTGTTNQYF. Using reference TRBV19 and TRBJ2-7 for the parts outside the CDR3, the full variable domain is DGGITQSPKYLFRKEGQNVTLSCEQNLNHDAMYWYRQDPGQGLRLIYYSQIVNDFQKGDIAEGYSVSREKKESFPLTVTSAQKNPTAFYLCASSMPTGTTNQYFGPGTRLTVT.

The gene calls are TRBV28 and TRBJ1-5, with a weak D call TRBD1 (5 bases). V was shortened by 5 bases and J by 11 bases, with 19 bases between the two germline ends. The CDR3 covers 14 residues. Germline V CDR1 and CDR2: MDHEN, SYDVKM. CDR3 DNA sequence: TGTGCCAGCAGTCCGGGACTGCCCGAGGAGGCCCAGCATTTT. Translation gives CASSPGLPEEAQHF.

CDR3 DNA: TGTGCCAGCAGCTTGATAGCGGGAGGTGACGAGCAGTACTTC. This encodes CASSLIAGGDEQYF. The chain carries TRBV5-4 and TRBJ2-7; 10 nucleotides align to TRBD2. Trimming took 1 base from V and 5 from J; bases not matched to a gene: 3. CDR1 is SGHNT, CDR2 YYREEE, per germline (reference sequence). This CDR3 spans 14 amino acids.

This clone was counted between two and nine times. This chain connects TRBV11-2 to TRBJ2-7; D might be TRBD2 (7 bases). V lost 5 bases and J lost 3, with 17 bases in between. CDR1 and CDR2 (germline): SGHAT, FQNNGV. There are 15 residues in the CDR3. CDR3 nucleotides: TGTGCCAGCAGCCCCCTCGGGGGGCTGGGCTACGAGCAGTACTTC. It translates to CASSPLGGLGYEQYF.

A few counts support this clone. This chain connects TRBV4-2 to TRBJ2-3, with D maybe TRBD2 (6 bases). V dropped 2 bases and J dropped 6 bases, with 12 bases sitting between them. The CDR3 runs to 14 residues. Germline V CDR1 and CDR2: LGHNA, YNFKEQ. CDR3 nucleotides: TGTGCCAGCAGCCAATCAGGCCGGGAGGATACGCAGTATTTT. This gives the protein CASSQSGREDTQYF.

The gene calls are TRBV2 and TRBJ2-7, with D perhaps matching TRBD1 (6 bases). Between the trimmed V and J ends, which lost 6 bases and 13 bases, there was a span of 16 bases. Germline V gives CDR1 SNHLY, CDR2 FYNNEI. This CDR3 spans 11 amino acids. CDR3 nucleotides: TGTGCCAGCAGCCCCACCGGGACACCCTACTTC. Translation gives CASSPTGTPYF.

J is TRBJ1-1 and V is TRBV28; 10 positions agree with TRBD1. The germline V gene has CDR1 MDHEN and CDR2 SYDVKM. CDR3 length equals 16 residues. The V and J ends lost 5 bases and 6 bases, in that order; junction bases with no gene match: 12. CDR3: CASSVRGGQGRSEAFF. The CDR3 DNA sequence: TGTGCCAGCAGTGTTCGCGGGGGACAGGGGCGCTCTGAAGCTTTCTTT.

CDR3 coding DNA: TGTGCCAGCAGTTTGGGGGCCGGGGCCAAAAACATTCAGTACTTC. It codes for CASSLGAGAKNIQYF. This chain links TRBV27 with TRBJ2-4; the D gene is possibly TRBD1 (6 bases). The CDR3 loop spans 15 amino acids. V was pared by 3 bases and J by 1 base, with 10 bases between. The germline V gene encodes CDR1 MNHEY and CDR2 SMNVEV (reference sequence).

Regarding this clone: The junction shows a germline mismatch at one end, possibly a read error. The chain combines TRBV6-4 with TRBJ2-5; D unresolved. The end of the DNA is better explained by TRBJ2-7, so the J call may be wrong. This CDR3 has 15 residues. Per germline, CDR1 MRHNA and CDR2 SNTAGT. The CDR3 DNA is TGTGCCAGCAGTGTCGCAGATTTAGTCTCCCACGAGCAGTACTTC. The encoded protein is CASSVADLVSHEQYF.

As for this clone: Possible read error: a much larger clone is one base away. Other nucleotide sequences from this sample produce the same CDR3. In nucleotides, the CDR3 is TGTGCCAGCAGCTTTGAGGGGGCATTCTGGAACCAGCCCCAGCATTTT. Translation gives CASSFEGAFWNQPQHF. The J gene is TRBJ1-5, the V gene TRBV5-5; 7 bases match TRBD1. The CDR3 has 16 amino acids. Germline CDR1 is SGHKS and CDR2 is YYEKEE (reference sequence). The trim removed 2 bases at V and 7 bases at J, leaving 12 bases unmatched.

The rearrangement uses TRBV5-4 and TRBJ2-2; tentatively, D is TRBD1 (7 bases). The CDR3 contains 15 residues. Trimming shortened V by 6 bases and J by 7 bases, and 19 bases separated the two germline ends. Germline V gene lookup returns CDR1 SGHNT and CDR2 YYREEE (reference sequence). CDR3 sequence reads: CASTKNRGGIGELFF. The CDR3 nucleotides read TGTGCCAGCACTAAGAACAGGGGCGGGATCGGGGAGCTGTTTTTT.

The chain links TRBV28 to TRBJ1-5, with 9 nucleotides matching TRBD1. Germline lookup yields CDR1 MDHEN and CDR2 SYDVKM. J lost 4 bases, V lost 5 bases, and 9 bases had no gene match. CDR3 length: 16 amino acids. CDR3 residues: CASSPTQGARNQPQHF. CDR3 nucleotide sequence: TGTGCCAGCAGTCCCACACAGGGGGCCAGGAATCAGCCCCAGCATTTT. Variable domain in full (rest from reference TRBV28 and TRBJ1-5): DVKVTQSSRYLVKRTGEKVFLECVQDMDHENMFWYRQDPGLGLRLIYFSYDVKMKEKGDIPEGYSVSREKKERFSLILESASTNQTSMYLCASSPTQGARNQPQHFGDGTRLSIL.

This chain links TRBV9 with TRBJ2-1; D perhaps matches TRBD1 (6 bases). The ends were cut back, 4 bases at V and 6 bases at J, with 8 bases in the middle. CDR1 SGDLS and CDR2 YYNGEE come from the germline V gene. The CDR3 spans 12 residues. The CDR3 sequence is CASSLDSNEQFF. Written as DNA, the CDR3 is TGTGCCAGCAGCCTGGACAGCAATGAGCAGTTCTTC. Based on the CDR3 plus reference TRBV9 and TRBJ2-1, the full variable domain is DSGVTQTPKHLITATGQRVTLRCSPRSGDLSVYWYQQSLDQGLQFLIQYYNGEERAKGNILERFSAQQFPDLHSELNLSSLELGDSALYFCASSLDSNEQFFGPGTRLTVL.

The rearrangement uses TRBV6-5 and TRBJ2-6; the D gene is possibly TRBD1 (6 bases). The germline CDR1 and CDR2 sequences are MNHEY and SVGAGI. Trimming pared 6 bases from V and 1 base from J, leaving 10 bases between. The CDR3 covers 15 residues. This CDR3 is CASRPQGSGANVLTF. CDR3 DNA sequence: TGTGCCAGCAGGCCACAGGGATCTGGGGCCAACGTCCTGACTTTC.

V is TRBV6-4 and J is TRBJ2-2; no firm D call. This CDR3 has 14 residues. The germline gives CDR1 MRHNA, CDR2 SNTAGT. Trimming shortened V by 7 bases and J by 0 bases, and 9 bases separated the two germline ends. The CDR3 region is CASKLETNTGELFF. The CDR3 DNA reads as TGTGCCAGCAAGCTGGAGACGAACACCGGGGAGCTGTTTTTT.

This clone was counted a few times. The J gene is TRBJ1-5, the V gene TRBV6-5; TRBD1 might be the D (5 bases). This CDR3 has 13 amino acids. Germline assignment: CDR1 MNHEY and CDR2 SVGAGI. V was clipped by 7 bases and J by 2 bases, with 9 bases between them. DNA for the CDR3: TGTGCCAGCACCCGGGGGGGCAATCAGCCCCAGCATTTT. It is translated as CASTRGGNQPQHF.

Comments on this clone: This probably arose from a read error, given a far larger clone one base away. This is likely a read error, given that the CDR3 carries no conserved phenylalanine or tryptophan at its end. This rearrangement joins TRBV5-1 to TRBJ1-1, with 7 bases that match TRBD1. Germline-derived CDR1 and CDR2 are SGHRS and YFSETQ. The CDR3 consists of 15 residues. The V segment lost 0 bases and the J segment 2 bases; nucleotides outside the gene matches: 4. Here the CDR3 DNA reads TGCGCCAGCAGCTTGGAAGGGACAGCCAACACTGAAGCTTTCTCT. Translating gives CASSLEGTANTEAFS.

V usage is TRBV9 and J usage is TRBJ2-3; a possible D gene is TRBD2 (5 bases). CDR1 is SGDLS, CDR2 YYNGEE, per germline. This CDR3 is 17 amino acids long. Trimming left V 0 bases short and J 6 bases short, with 20 bases between. The CDR3 region has the DNA TGTGCCAGCAGCGTAGCTGCAACTAGAACGGGCTTGGATACGCAGTATTTT. Its translation: CASSVAATRTGLDTQYF.

In regard to this clone: This likely came from a read error, as a far larger clone is one base away. Other DNA sequences in this specimen translate into the identical CDR3. J is TRBJ2-3 and V is TRBV4-2; no clear D. The CDR3 consists of 15 residues. Per germline, CDR1 LGHNA and CDR2 YNFKEQ. V was trimmed by 3 bases and J by 2 bases, leaving 12 bases between them. CDR3 bases: TGTGCCAGCAGCCAGGATAAGCGAATCACAGATACGCAGTATTTT. Its protein is CASSQDKRITDTQYF.

This clone was counted a few times. The rearrangement joins TRBV11-2 to TRBJ2-1; D gene uncertain. This CDR3 comprises 14 residues. Germline V CDR1 and CDR2: SGHAT, FQNNGV. V lost 0 bases to trimming and J lost 5 bases, with 8 bases between them. The CDR3 loop is CASSLDPLHNEQFF. CDR3 DNA: TGTGCCAGCAGCTTAGACCCCCTCCACAATGAGCAGTTCTTC.

The chain is built from TRBV6-5 and TRBJ2-5, with D possibly being TRBD2 (5 bases). The CDR3 sequence is 11 residues long. Germline CDR1 MNHEY, CDR2 SVGAGI. V lost 6 bases and J 11 bases, leaving 13 bases between the germline ends. CDR3 loop: CASRTFGEQYF. The CDR3 bases are TGTGCCAGCAGGACCTTTGGGGAGCAGTACTTC.

This clone was detected only a few times. This chain links TRBV6-1 with TRBJ2-7; TRBD1 aligns across 8 bases. Germline V CDR1 and CDR2: MNHNS, SASEGT. CDR3 length: 18 amino acids. Germline trimming cut 4 bases from V and 3 bases from J; bases unmatched to any gene: 17. The CDR3 is CASSARFPSRTGYYEQYF. The CDR3 DNA reads TGTGCCAGCAGTGCTCGTTTTCCATCCAGGACAGGGTACTACGAGCAGTACTTC.

This clone was seen only once. A far larger clone is off by one base, so a read error is likely. This sequence joins TRBV29-1 and TRBJ2-7; TRBD1 is a possible D gene (6 bases). V lost 1 base, J lost 3 bases, and 16 bases lay in between. The CDR3 has 15 residues. Germline V CDR1 and CDR2: SQVTM, ANQGSEA. The CDR3, as DNA: TGCAGCGTTGAAGCAGGGGCAGGGTCAAGCTACGAGCAGTACTTC. Amino acids: CSVEAGAGSSYEQYF.

The chain employs TRBV7-2 and TRBJ2-2, with a tentative D call TRBD1 (5 bases). Germline-derived CDR1 and CDR2 are SGHTA and FQGNSA. V was shortened by 4 bases and J by 2 bases, with 17 bases between the two germline ends. CDR3 size: 17 residues. The CDR3 spells CASSSPWGLQNTGELFF. The CDR3 coding sequence is TGTGCCAGCAGCTCCCCCTGGGGCCTGCAAAACACCGGGGAGCTGTTTTTT.

The chain links TRBV7-9 to TRBJ2-5; perhaps TRBD1 as D (6 bases). The CDR3 is 14 residues long. The germline CDR1 and CDR2 sequences are SEHNR and FQNEAQ (reference sequence). V was pared by 0 bases and J by 4 bases, with 9 bases between. The CDR3 loop reads CASSLAQGGETQYF. The DNA of the CDR3 is TGTGCCAGCAGCTTAGCACAGGGTGGAGAGACCCAGTACTTC.